This T cell receptor (beta chain) was recovered during a study of Ad26.COV2.S vaccination and SARS-CoV-2 variants. The data were produced by immunoSEQ multiplex PCR, yet TCRdb's version contains in-frame clones alone and is incomplete. The repertoire has around 270,000 clones, around 88% of them found once; the top ten carry 2.9%. Treatment specified: some 20 received Ad26.COV2.S at low or high dose, single or two shots; roughly five received placebo; per-sample allocation not given. At day 63 after the first vaccine or placebo injection, samples were drawn. Germline values: CDR1 SGHRS, CDR2 YFSETQ. The CDR3 runs 16 residues. V lost 4 bases and J lost 6, with 22 bases in between.

The chain combines TRBV5-1 with TRBJ1-2, with D uncertain. Material: peripheral blood, obtained in a trial of Ad26.COV2.S vaccine versus placebo. This TCR was sampled from a person aged 18-60 years who received the Ad26.COV2.S COVID-19 vaccine or a placebo. CDR3 loop: CASSPKAVLATHGYTF. Here the CDR3 DNA reads TGCGCCAGCAGCCCCAAGGCGGTTCTGGCCACCCATGGCTACACCTTC.